Presented here are 5 T cell receptor beta chains from one specimen sequenced in a study of T-cell reconstitution after alpha-beta-depleted transplantation in children. A TCRbeta library incorporating unique molecular identifiers was prepared. MiXCR, applied by TCRdb to the PCR reads, yields one record per CDR3 protein. The table has about 640,000 distinct CDR3 sequences, approximately 15% seen once. The input for sequencing was PBMCs from the stem cell graft donor, taken from the stem cell graft. The receptor set was obtained from a human donor who donated a stem cell graft to a child with acute myeloid leukemia.

CDR3 sequence (DNA): TGTGCCAGCAATCCCCTCTCCGCGGCCGACACCGGGGAGCTGTTTTTT. It encodes CASNPLSAADTGELFF. The chain has TRBV12-3 or TRBV12-4 and TRBJ2-2; D not certain. The germline V and J ends were trimmed by 7 bases and 3 bases, with 18 bases remaining between them. The CDR3 is 16 amino acids.

The genes are TRBV10-1 and TRBJ2-3; TRBD1 or TRBD2 may be the D gene (6 bases each). Trimming removed 0 bases from V and 5 bases from J, with 12 bases in between. The CDR3 is made up of 15 amino acids. Germline CDR1 reads WNHNN; CDR2 reads SYGVQD (reference sequence). Here the CDR3 DNA reads TGCGCCAGCAGTGAGTCGTGGGGGGCCGGAGATACGCAGTATTTT. Translated, it gives CASSESWGAGDTQYF.

This clonotype was counted only a few times. The rearrangement joins TRBV10-3 to TRBJ1-2; TRBD1 might be the D (6 bases). There are 12 residues in the CDR3. CDR1 is ENHRY, CDR2 SYGVKD, per germline. Trimming pared 3 bases from V and 5 bases from J, leaving 7 bases between. The CDR3 reads CAISDRGYGYTF. DNA of the CDR3: TGTGCCATCAGTGACAGGGGATATGGCTACACCTTC.

This clonotype was counted a few times. V and J are TRBV20-1 and TRBJ2-1; tentative D call: TRBD2 (6 bases). Trimming left V 2 bases short and J 12 bases short, with 14 bases between. Per the germline V gene, CDR1 is DFQATT and CDR2 is SNEGSKA (reference sequence). CDR3 length: 12 residues. The CDR3 reads CSARNPVGGQFF. CDR3 sequence (DNA): TGCAGTGCTAGAAACCCTGTGGGAGGGCAGTTCTTC.

This clonotype has only a few counts. The chain recombines TRBV24-1 with TRBJ2-7, with D unresolved. Trimming took 4 bases from V and 4 from J, leaving 10 bases between them. This CDR3 is 13 amino acids long. The germline CDR1 and CDR2 sequences are KGHDR and SFDVKD. CDR3 protein: CATSENDNYEQYV. The CDR3, as DNA: TGTGCCACCAGTGAAAACGACAATTACGAGCAGTACGTC.